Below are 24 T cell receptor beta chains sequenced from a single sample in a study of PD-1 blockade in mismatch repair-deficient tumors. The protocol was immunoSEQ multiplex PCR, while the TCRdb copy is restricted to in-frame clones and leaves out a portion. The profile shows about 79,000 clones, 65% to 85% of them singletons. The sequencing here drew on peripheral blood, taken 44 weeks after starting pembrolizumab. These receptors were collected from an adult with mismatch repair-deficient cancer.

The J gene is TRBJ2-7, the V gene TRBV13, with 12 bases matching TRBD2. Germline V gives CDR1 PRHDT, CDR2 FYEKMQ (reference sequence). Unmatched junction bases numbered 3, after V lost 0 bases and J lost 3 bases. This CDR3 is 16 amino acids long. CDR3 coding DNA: TGTGCCAGCAGCTTAGGCCAGGGACTAGCGGGCTACGAGCAGTACTTC. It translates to CASSLGQGLAGYEQYF.

The CDR3 sequence: CASSRLLAGVRVGEQFF. As DNA, the CDR3 is TGTGCCAGCAGCCGCCTCCTAGCGGGAGTCCGGGTGGGTGAGCAGTTCTTC. This chain links TRBV14 with TRBJ2-1, with TRBD2 matching 10 bases. The V segment lost 4 bases and the J segment 9 bases; nucleotides outside the gene matches: 15. From germline, CDR1 is SGHDN and CDR2 FVKESK. This CDR3 is built from 17 residues.

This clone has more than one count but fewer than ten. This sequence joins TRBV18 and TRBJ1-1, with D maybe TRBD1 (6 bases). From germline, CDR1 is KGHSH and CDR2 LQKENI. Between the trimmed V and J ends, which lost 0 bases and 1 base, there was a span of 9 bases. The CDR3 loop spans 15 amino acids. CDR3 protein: CASSPPAGANTEAFF. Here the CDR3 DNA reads TGTGCCAGCTCACCACCGGCAGGGGCGAACACTGAAGCTTTCTTT.

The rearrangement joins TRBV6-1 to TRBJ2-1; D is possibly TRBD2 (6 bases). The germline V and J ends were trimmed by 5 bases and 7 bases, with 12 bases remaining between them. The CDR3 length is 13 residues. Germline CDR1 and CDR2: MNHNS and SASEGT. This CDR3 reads CASSPTSMNEQFF. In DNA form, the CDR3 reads TGTGCCAGCAGTCCGACTAGTATGAATGAGCAGTTCTTC.

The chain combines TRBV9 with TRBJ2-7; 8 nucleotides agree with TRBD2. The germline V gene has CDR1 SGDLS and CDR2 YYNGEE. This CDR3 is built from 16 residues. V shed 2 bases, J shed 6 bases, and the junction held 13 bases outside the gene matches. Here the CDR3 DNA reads TGTGCCAGCAGCGTCGGTAGCGGGGCCCAAGTTGGCGAGCAGTACTTC. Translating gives CASSVGSGAQVGEQYF.

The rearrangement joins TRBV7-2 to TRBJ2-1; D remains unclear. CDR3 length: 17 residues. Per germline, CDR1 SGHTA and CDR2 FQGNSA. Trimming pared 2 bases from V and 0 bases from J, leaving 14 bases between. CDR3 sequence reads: CASSLLASPYSYNEQFF. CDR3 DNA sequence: TGTGCCAGCAGCTTACTGGCCAGCCCCTACTCCTACAATGAGCAGTTCTTC.

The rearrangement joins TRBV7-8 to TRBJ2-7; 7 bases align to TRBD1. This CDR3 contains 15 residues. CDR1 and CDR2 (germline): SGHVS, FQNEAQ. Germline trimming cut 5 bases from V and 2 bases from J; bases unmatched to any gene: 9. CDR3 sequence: CASSRTPQGTYEQYF. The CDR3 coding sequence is TGTGCCAGCAGCCGAACCCCACAGGGGACCTACGAGCAGTACTTC.

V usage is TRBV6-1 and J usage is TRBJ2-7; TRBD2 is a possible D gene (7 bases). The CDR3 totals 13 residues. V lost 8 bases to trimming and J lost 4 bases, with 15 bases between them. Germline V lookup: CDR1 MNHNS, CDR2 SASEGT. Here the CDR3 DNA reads TGTGCCAGCGGTCGGGGGCGGGAGTACGAGCAGTACTTC. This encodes CASGRGREYEQYF.

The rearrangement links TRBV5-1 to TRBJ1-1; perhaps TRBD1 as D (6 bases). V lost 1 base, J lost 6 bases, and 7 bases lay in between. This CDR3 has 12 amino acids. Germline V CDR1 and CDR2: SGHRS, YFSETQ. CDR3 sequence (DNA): TGCGCCAGCAGCTTGACAGGGCCTGAAGCTTTCTTT. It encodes CASSLTGPEAFF. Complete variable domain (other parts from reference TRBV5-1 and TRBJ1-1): KAGVTQTPRYLIKTRGQQVTLSCSPISGHRSVSWYQQTPGQGLQFLFEYFSETQRNKGNFPGRFSGRQFSNSRSEMNVSTLELGDSALYLCASSLTGPEAFFGQGTRLTVV.

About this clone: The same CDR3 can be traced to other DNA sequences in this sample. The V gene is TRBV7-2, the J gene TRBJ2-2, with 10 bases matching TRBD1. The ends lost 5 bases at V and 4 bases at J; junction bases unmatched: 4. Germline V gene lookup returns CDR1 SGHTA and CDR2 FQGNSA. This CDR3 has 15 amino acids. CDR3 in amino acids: CASSPRTGGTGELFF. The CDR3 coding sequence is TGTGCCAGCAGCCCGCGGACAGGGGGCACCGGGGAGCTGTTTTTT.

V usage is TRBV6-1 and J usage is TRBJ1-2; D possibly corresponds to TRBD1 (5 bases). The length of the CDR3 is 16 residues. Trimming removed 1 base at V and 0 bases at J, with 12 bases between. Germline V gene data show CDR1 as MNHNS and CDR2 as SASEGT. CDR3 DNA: TGTGCCAGCAGTGAAGGCAGCGGGGCGGCTAACTATGGCTACACCTTC. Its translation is CASSEGSGAANYGYTF.

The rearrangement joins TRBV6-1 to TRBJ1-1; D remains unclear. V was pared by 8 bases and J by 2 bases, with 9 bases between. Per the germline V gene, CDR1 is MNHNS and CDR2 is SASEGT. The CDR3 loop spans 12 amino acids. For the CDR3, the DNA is TGTGCCAGCTGTACCGATAACACTGAAGCTTTCTTT. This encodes CASCTDNTEAFF.

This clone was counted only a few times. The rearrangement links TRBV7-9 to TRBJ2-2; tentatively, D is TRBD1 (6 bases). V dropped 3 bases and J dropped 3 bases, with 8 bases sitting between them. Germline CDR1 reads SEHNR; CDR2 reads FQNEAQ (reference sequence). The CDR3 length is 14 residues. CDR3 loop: CASSLGADTGELFF. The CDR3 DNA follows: TGTGCCAGCAGCTTGGGGGCGGACACCGGGGAGCTGTTTTTT.

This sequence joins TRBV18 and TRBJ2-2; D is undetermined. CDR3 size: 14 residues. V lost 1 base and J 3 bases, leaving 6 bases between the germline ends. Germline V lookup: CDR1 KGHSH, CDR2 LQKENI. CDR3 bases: TGTGCCAGCTCACCACAGGGTTACACCGGGGAGCTGTTTTTT. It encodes CASSPQGYTGELFF. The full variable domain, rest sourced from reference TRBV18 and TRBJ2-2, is NAGVMQNPRHLVRRRGQEARLRCSPMKGHSHVYWYRQLPEEGLKFMVYLQKENIIDESGMPKERFSAEFPKEGPSILRIQQVVRGDSAAYFCASSPQGYTGELFFGEGSRLTVL.

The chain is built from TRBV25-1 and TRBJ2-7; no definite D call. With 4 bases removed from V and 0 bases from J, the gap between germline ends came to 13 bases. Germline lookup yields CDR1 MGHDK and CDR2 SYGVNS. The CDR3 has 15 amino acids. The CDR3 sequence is CASSGPSRSSYEQYF. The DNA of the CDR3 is TGTGCCAGCAGTGGTCCCTCCAGGAGCTCCTACGAGCAGTACTTC.

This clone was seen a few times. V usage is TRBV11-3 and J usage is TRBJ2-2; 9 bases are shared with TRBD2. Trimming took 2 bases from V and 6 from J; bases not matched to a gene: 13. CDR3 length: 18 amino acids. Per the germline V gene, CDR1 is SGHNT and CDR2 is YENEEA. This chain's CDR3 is CASSLRSWREGLAGELFF. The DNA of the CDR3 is TGTGCCAGCAGCTTAAGGTCTTGGCGGGAGGGCCTGGCCGGGGAGCTGTTTTTT.

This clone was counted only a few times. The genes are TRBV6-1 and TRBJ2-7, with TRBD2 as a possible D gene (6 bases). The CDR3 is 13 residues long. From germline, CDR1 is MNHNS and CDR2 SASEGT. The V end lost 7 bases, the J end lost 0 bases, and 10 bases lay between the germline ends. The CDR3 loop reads CASTQDYSYEQYF. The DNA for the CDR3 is TGTGCCAGCACTCAGGACTACTCCTACGAGCAGTACTTC.

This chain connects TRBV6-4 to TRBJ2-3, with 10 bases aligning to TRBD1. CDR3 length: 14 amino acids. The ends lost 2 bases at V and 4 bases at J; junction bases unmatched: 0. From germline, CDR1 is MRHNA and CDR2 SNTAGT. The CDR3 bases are TGTGCCAGCAGTGACGGACAGGGGGCAGATACGCAGTATTTT. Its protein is CASSDGQGADTQYF.

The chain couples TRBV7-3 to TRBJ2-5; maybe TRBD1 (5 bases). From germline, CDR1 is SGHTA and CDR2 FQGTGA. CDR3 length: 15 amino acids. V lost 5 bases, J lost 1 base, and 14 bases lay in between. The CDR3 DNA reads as TGTGCCAGCAGCGACGTTAGGACATTCCAAGAGACCCAGTACTTC. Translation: CASSDVRTFQETQYF.

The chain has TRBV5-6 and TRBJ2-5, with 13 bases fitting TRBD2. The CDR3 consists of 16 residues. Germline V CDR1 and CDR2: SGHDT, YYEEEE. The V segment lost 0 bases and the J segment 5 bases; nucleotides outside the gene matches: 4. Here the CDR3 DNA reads TGTGCCAGCAGCTTGGGGACTAGCGGGGGTCATGAGACCCAGTACTTC. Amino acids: CASSLGTSGGHETQYF.

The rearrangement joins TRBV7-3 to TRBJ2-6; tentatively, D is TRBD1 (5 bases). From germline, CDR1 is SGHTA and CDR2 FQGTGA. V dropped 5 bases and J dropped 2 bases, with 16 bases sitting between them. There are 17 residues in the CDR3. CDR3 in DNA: TGTGCCAGCAGCCTACATTCACAGGCTACTGGGGCCAACGTCCTGACTTTC. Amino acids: CASSLHSQATGANVLTF.

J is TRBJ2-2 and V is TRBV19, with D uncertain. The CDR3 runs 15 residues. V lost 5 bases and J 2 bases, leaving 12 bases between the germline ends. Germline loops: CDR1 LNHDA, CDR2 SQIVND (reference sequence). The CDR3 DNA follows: TGTGCCAGTAGTTCCGGTACGAGTAACACCGGGGAGCTGTTTTTT. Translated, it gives CASSSGTSNTGELFF.

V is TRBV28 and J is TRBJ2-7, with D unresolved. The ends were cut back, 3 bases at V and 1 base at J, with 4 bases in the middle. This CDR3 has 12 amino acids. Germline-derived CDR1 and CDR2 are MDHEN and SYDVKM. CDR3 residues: CASSFQSYEQYF. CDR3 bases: TGTGCCAGCAGTTTTCAGTCCTACGAGCAGTACTTC.

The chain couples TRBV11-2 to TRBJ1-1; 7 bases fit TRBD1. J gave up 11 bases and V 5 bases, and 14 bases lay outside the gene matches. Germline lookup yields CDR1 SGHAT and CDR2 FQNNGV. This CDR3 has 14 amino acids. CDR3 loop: CASSPRTGWSFAFF. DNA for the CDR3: TGTGCCAGCAGCCCCCGGACAGGCTGGAGCTTTGCTTTCTTT.